This entry is about one TCR beta chain. After removal of 7 bases from V and 4 bases from J, the junction contained 5 bases not matched to a gene. The CDR3 sequence is 14 residues long. Looked up from germline, CDR1 is KGHDR and CDR2 is SFDVKD. This sample was taken from a study of blood T cell repertoires in COVID-19. For the study at large: The study drew acute and convalescent COVID-19 samples from the United States, Italy and Spain. Sources were T cells, B-cell-depleted T cells, or PBMCs; the material itself was cDNA or gDNA.

In the authors' workflow: Amplification of reference gene primers provided the estimated nucleated cell counts. Profiled with immunoSEQ multiplex PCR; TCRdb holds only in-frame clones, not every one. Clonal size and the V and J genes are those of that table, whereas D and trimming came from the DNA. The sample carries about 180,000 clones, roughly nine tenths recorded once. This TCR derives from a woman younger than 45 with active or convalescent COVID-19. The V call is TRBV24-1, the J call TRBJ2-5; 10 bases match TRBD1. The sequencing input was peripheral blood. The CDR3 loop reads CATRGTGEGETQYF. CDR3 DNA: TGTGCCACCAGAGGGACAGGGGAGGGAGAGACCCAGTACTTC.